One sample yielded the 8 T cell receptor beta chains listed below, sequenced in a study of T cells in Graves' hyperthyroidism and ophthalmopathy. The source material, RNA transcripts, was used to amplify TCR beta CDR3 regions. When the TCR CDR3 underwent first-round RT-PCR, the HTBI primer set was used. TCRdb re-analysed the multiplex PCR reads in MiXCR, keeping a single row per CDR3 protein. The table lists over 300,000 distinct CDR3 sequences, approximately 14% of them singletons. The sequenced material came from blood. Source of these receptors: a woman in her sixties or seventies with Graves' hyperthyroidism.

This clonotype was picked up many times. This chain links TRBV27 with TRBJ2-7; no clear D gene. The CDR3 extends over 15 amino acids. In germline, CDR1 is MNHEY, CDR2 SMNVEV (reference sequence). Trimming took 1 base from V and 4 from J, leaving 14 bases between them. Here the CDR3 DNA reads TGTGCCAGCAGTTTATACCCCCCCGGAGAATACGAGCAGTACTTC. Protein sequence: CASSLYPPGEYEQYF.

The V and J genes are TRBV7-3 and TRBJ2-1; a possible D gene is TRBD2 (6 bases). V was pared by 2 bases and J by 4 bases, with 18 bases between. Germline V gene lookup returns CDR1 SGHTA and CDR2 FQGTGA. CDR3 length equals 17 residues. CDR3 sequence reads: CASSLPGSGKRYNEQFF. For the CDR3, the DNA is TGTGCCAGCAGCTTACCTGGTAGCGGAAAAAGATACAATGAGCAGTTCTTC.

This clonotype was counted at least ten times. V usage is TRBV5-6 and J usage is TRBJ1-2; the D gene is possibly TRBD1 (5 bases). The CDR3 covers 14 residues. The V end lost 5 bases, the J end lost 0 bases, and 11 bases lay between the germline ends. Germline V gives CDR1 SGHDT, CDR2 YYEEEE. CDR3 loop: CASRGPAANYGYTF. In DNA, the CDR3 is TGTGCCAGCAGGGGGCCAGCAGCTAACTATGGCTACACCTTC. Looking up the rest from reference TRBV5-6 and TRBJ1-2 gives the full variable domain: DAGVTQSPTHLIKTRGQQVTLRCSPKSGHDTVSWYQQALGQGPQFIFQYYEEEERQRGNFPDRFSGHQFPNYSSELNVNALLLGDSALYLCASRGPAANYGYTFGSGTRLTVV.

A remark on this clonotype: A much larger clone lies one base from this, so it may be a read error. The J gene is TRBJ2-1, the V gene TRBV27; 11 bases align to TRBD2. Germline-derived CDR1 and CDR2 are MNHEY and SMNVEV (reference sequence). J was trimmed by 5 bases and V by 4 bases; bases with no gene match: 7. This CDR3 is 16 amino acids long. CDR3 region: CASSSGGLAGHNEQFF. The DNA for the CDR3 is TGTGCCAGCAGTTCCGGCGGACTAGCGGGCCACAATGAGCAGTTCTTC.

This clonotype came up many times. The rearrangement joins TRBV19 to TRBJ1-2, with 11 positions matching TRBD1. Per germline, CDR1 LNHDA and CDR2 SQIVND (reference sequence). This CDR3 region has 14 residues. V lost 5 bases to trimming and J lost 3 bases; unmatched junction nucleotides: 2. CDR3 coding DNA: TGTGCCAGTAGTCGGGGACAGGGGGACTATGGCTACACCTTC. Translation: CASSRGQGDYGYTF. The whole variable domain, filled in from reference TRBV19 and TRBJ1-2, reads DGGITQSPKYLFRKEGQNVTLSCEQNLNHDAMYWYRQDPGQGLRLIYYSQIVNDFQKGDIAEGYSVSREKKESFPLTVTSAQKNPTAFYLCASSRGQGDYGYTFGSGTRLTVV.

V is TRBV12-3 or TRBV12-4 and J is TRBJ1-4, with TRBD1 as a possible D gene (6 bases). This CDR3 is built from 12 residues. V lost 3 bases, J lost 13 bases, and 12 bases lay in between. The CDR3 DNA reads TGTGCCAGCAGTTTCGGACAGTTAGGACTGTTTTTT. This gives the protein CASSFGQLGLFF.

This clonotype was found a few times. The genes are TRBV6-5 and TRBJ2-5, with D hard to call. There are 13 residues in the CDR3. CDR1 is MNHEY, CDR2 SVGAGI, per germline. Trimming cost V 0 bases and J 6 bases, with 8 bases left between them. The CDR3 sequence: CASSYSPDQTQYF. The CDR3, as DNA: TGTGCCAGCAGTTACTCTCCAGATCAGACCCAGTACTTC.

In this sample, this clonotype turned up many times. V gene TRBV7-9 combines with J gene TRBJ2-7, with D unclear. This CDR3 is built from 12 residues. Trimming removed 4 bases at V and 4 bases at J, with 8 bases between. Germline V gene sequence: CDR1 SEHNR, CDR2 FQNEAQ (reference sequence). In DNA, the CDR3 is TGTGCCAGCAGCTCTTCCGGGTACGAGCAGTACTTC. Protein: CASSSSGYEQYF.